The 4 T cell receptor beta chains in this list originate from one sample, sequenced in a study of blood T cell repertoires in COVID-19. Profiling relied on immunoSEQ multiplex PCR, and the TCRdb table lists in-frame clones only, not all of them. Of approximately 190,000 clones listed, about four fifths were seen once; the top ten hold roughly 8%. Sequencing was performed on peripheral blood. All receptors come from a woman aged 55-70 years with COVID-19, enrolled during active disease.

The V gene is TRBV29-1, the J gene TRBJ1-5; no reliable D call. Germline CDR1 SQVTM, CDR2 ANQGSEA. V was trimmed by 4 bases and J by 2 bases, leaving 15 bases between them. The CDR3 consists of 15 residues. As DNA, the CDR3 is TGCAGCGTTGGGAACGCGAGTCGGGGCAATCAGCCCCAGCATTTT. This gives the protein CSVGNASRGNQPQHF.

The chain uses TRBV28 and TRBJ2-7, with D perhaps TRBD1 (5 bases). The germline CDR1 and CDR2 sequences are MDHEN and SYDVKM. The CDR3 extends over 14 amino acids. Trimming shortened V by 5 bases and J by 6 bases, and 17 bases separated the two germline ends. CDR3 amino acids: CASSPPGGASEQYF. In DNA, the CDR3 is TGTGCCAGCAGTCCCCCAGGTGGGGCGTCCGAGCAGTACTTC.

This clone was seen more than once but under ten times. J is TRBJ1-2 and V is TRBV14; no definite D call. The CDR3 is 13 amino acids. CDR1 is SGHDN and CDR2 is FVKESK in the germline V gene. Trimming took off 1 base at V and 3 bases at J, with 6 bases between the two ends. The CDR3 loop reads CASSQVPDYGYTF. The CDR3 bases are TGTGCCAGCAGCCAAGTTCCAGACTATGGCTACACCTTC.

The chain is built from TRBV2 and TRBJ1-2, with 11 bases matching TRBD1. Germline V gives CDR1 SNHLY, CDR2 FYNNEI. V lost 3 bases to trimming and J lost 6 bases; unmatched junction nucleotides: 3. This CDR3 has 14 amino acids. The CDR3 bases are TGTGCCAGCAGTGAGGGACAGGGGGAAGATGGCTACACCTTC. Amino acid sequence: CASSEGQGEDGYTF.